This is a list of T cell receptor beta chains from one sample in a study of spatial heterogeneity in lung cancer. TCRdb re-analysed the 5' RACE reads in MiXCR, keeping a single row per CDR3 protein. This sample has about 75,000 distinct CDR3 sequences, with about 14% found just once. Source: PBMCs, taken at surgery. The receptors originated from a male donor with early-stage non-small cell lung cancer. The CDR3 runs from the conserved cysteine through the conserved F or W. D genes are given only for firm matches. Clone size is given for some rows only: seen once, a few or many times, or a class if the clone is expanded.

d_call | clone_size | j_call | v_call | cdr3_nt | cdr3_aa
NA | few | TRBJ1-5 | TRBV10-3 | TGTGCCATCAGTGTTGAGGGCAATCAGCCCCAGCATTTT | CAISVEGNQPQHF
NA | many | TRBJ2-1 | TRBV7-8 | TGTGCCAGCACCCTAGACCGGAACTCCTACAATGAGCAGTTCTTC | CASTLDRNSYNEQFF
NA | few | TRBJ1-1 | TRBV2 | TGTGCCAGCAGTGAACAACAGGGAGTATCTGAAGCTTTCTTT | CASSEQQGVSEAFF
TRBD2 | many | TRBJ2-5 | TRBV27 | TGTGCCAGCAGTTCCGCGGTGGGAGGGACTACACCCTTTGGGACCCAGTACTTC | CASSSAVGGTTPFGTQYF
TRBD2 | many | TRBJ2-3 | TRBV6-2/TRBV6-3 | TGTGCCAGCAGTCCGGGCGGGAGAGGCACAGATACGCAGTATTTT | CASSPGGRGTDTQYF
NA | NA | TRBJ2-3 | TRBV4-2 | TGTGCCAGCAGCCCCCTTAGGGATGGTAGCACAGATACGCAGTATTTT | CASSPLRDGSTDTQYF
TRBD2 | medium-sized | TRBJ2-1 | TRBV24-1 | TGTGCCACCAGTGATGTGGGAGGGCGCCCCTTCTTC | CATSDVGGRPFF
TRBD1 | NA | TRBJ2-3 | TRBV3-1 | TGTGCCAGCAGCCACGACTGGACAGGGGGCGGAGATACGCAGTATTTT | CASSHDWTGGGDTQYF
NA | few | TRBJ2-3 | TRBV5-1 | TGCGCCAGCAGCTTGGTTATCGGGGTTGATACGCAGTATTTT | CASSLVIGVDTQYF
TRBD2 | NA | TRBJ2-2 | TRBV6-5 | TGTACCGGGACTAGCGGGAGCACCGGGGAGCTGTTTTTT | CTGTSGSTGELFF
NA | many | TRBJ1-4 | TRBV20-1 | TGCAGTGCTAGGGGAGGCAGTGATAATGAAAAACTGTTTTTT | CSARGGSDNEKLFF
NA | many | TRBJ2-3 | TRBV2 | TGTGCCAGCAGTCTATGGATCCCCACAGATACGCAGTATTTT | CASSLWIPTDTQYF
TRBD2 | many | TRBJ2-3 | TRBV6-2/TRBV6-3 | TGTGCCAGCAGTTATGTTTTGCGGGAGCGAAATACGCAGTATTTT | CASSYVLRERNTQYF
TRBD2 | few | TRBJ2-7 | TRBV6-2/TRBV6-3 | TGTGCCAGCAGATCCGGGGGGAGGCTCTACGAGCAGTACTTC | CASRSGGRLYEQYF
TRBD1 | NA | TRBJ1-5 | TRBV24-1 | TGTGCCACCAGTGGGCCAGGGGGTCATCAGCCCCAGCATTTT | CATSGPGGHQPQHF
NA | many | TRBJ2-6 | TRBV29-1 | TGCAGCGTAACTCGTCTCTCTGGGGCCAACGTCCTGACTTTC | CSVTRLSGANVLTF
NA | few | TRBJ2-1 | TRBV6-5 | TGTGCCAGCAGTCCTTCCTCCAGGGGCGAGCAGTTCTTC | CASSPSSRGEQFF
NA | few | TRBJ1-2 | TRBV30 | TGTGCCTGGAGTTTGCTGATTTGGGACTCTCCTAACTATGGCTACACCTTC | CAWSLLIWDSPNYGYTF
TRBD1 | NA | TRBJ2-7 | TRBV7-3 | TGTGCCAGCAGCTCAACAGGGGGCGGCTACGAGCAGTACTTC | CASSSTGGGYEQYF
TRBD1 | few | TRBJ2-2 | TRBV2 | TGTGCCAGCAACGGACAGGGGAACACCGGGGAGCTGTTTTTT | CASNGQGNTGELFF
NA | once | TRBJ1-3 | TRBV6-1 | TGTGCCAGCAGTCTAAGTTCGACCTTCTCTGGAAACACCATATATTTT | CASSLSSTFSGNTIYF
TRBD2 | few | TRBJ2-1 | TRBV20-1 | TGCAGTGCCTCAAGCGGGGCCCCCCGCAATGAGCAGTTCTTC | CSASSGAPRNEQFF
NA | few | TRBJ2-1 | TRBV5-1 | TGCGCCAGCAGCTTGTCCACTGGGCACGGTAGCTACAATGAGCAGTTCTTC | CASSLSTGHGSYNEQFF
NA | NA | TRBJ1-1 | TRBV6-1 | TGTGCCAGCAGTGGGGGGACAACGGGGACTGAAGCTTTCTTT | CASSGGTTGTEAFF
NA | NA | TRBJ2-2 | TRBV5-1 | TGCGCCAGCAGCTTACCCTCTATAGGGTACACCGGGGAGCTGTTTTTT | CASSLPSIGYTGELFF